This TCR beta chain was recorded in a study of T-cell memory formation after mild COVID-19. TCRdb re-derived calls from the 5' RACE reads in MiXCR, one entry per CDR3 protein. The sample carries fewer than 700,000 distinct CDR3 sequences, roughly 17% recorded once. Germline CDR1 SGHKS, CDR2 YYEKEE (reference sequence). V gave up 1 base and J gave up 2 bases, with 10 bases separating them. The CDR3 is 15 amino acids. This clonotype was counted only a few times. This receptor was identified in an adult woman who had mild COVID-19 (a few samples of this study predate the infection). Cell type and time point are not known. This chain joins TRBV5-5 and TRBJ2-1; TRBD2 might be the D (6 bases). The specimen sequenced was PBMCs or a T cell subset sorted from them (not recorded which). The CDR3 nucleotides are TGTGCCAGCAGCTTGAGGGCTAGCGCCTACAATGAGCAGTTCTTC. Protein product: CASSLRASAYNEQFF.